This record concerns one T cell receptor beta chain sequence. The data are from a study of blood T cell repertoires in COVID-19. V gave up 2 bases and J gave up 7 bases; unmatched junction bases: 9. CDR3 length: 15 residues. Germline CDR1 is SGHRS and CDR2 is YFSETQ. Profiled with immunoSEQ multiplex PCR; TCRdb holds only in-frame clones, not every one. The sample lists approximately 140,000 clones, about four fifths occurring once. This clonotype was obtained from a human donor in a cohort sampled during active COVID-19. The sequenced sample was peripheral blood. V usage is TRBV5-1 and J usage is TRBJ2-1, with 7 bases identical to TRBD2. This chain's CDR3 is CASSFGGSFLNEQFF. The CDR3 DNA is TGCGCCAGCAGCTTCGGCGGGAGTTTCCTTAATGAGCAGTTCTTC. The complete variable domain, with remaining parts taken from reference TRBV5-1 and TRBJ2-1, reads KAGVTQTPRYLIKTRGQQVTLSCSPISGHRSVSWYQQTPGQGLQFLFEYFSETQRNKGNFPGRFSGRQFSNSRSEMNVSTLELGDSALYLCASSFGGSFLNEQFFGPGTRLTVL.